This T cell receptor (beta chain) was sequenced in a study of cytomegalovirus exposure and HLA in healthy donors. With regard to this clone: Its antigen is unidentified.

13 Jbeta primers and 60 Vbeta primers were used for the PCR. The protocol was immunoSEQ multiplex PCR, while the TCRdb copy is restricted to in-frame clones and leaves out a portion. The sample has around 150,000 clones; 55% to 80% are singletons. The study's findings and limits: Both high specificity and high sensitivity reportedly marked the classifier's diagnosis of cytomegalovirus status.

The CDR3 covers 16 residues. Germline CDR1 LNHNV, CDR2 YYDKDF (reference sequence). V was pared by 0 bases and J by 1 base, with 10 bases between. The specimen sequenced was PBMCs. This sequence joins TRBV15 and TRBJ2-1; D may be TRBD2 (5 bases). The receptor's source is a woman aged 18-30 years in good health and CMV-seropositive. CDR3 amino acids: CATSRDGRGSYNEQFF. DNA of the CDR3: TGTGCCACCAGCAGAGATGGAAGAGGGTCCTACAATGAGCAGTTCTTC.